This T cell receptor (beta chain) appears in the sequencing data of a study of identical twins. Trimming cost V 3 bases and J 0 bases, with 8 bases left between them. The CDR3 covers 14 residues. This clonotype was seen repeatedly, ten times or more. TCRdb reprocessed the 5' RACE reads via MiXCR and lists one record per CDR3 protein. The table shows a few hundred thousand distinct CDR3 sequences, with about 18% occurring only once. Input material: naive T cells sorted from blood. This sequence joins TRBV12-3 or TRBV12-4 and TRBJ1-1, with D perhaps TRBD1 (5 bases). This TCR was recovered from a middle-aged man in good health. This CDR3 is CASSFGALNTEAFF. CDR3 in DNA: TGTGCCAGCAGTTTCGGGGCCCTGAACACTGAAGCTTTCTTT.